This T cell receptor (beta chain) was sequenced for a study of identical twins. Via MiXCR, TCRdb re-called the 5' RACE reads, giving one row per CDR3 protein. The data contain fewer than 550,000 distinct CDR3 sequences, roughly an eighth of them singletons. These data were likewise used in another study, on yellow fever vaccine responses in identical twins.

This receptor was obtained from a woman younger than 35 in good health. What was sequenced was CD4+ T cells sorted from blood.

The CDR3 bases are TGCAGCGTTGAAGACCCAGGGGAGAAGGATGGCTACACCTTC. Its protein product is CSVEDPGEKDGYTF. V usage is TRBV29-1 and J usage is TRBJ1-2; possible D gene TRBD1, 6 bases. The CDR3 spans 14 residues. V lost 0 bases and J lost 6, with 14 bases in between. CDR1 is SQVTM, CDR2 ANQGSEA, per germline.